This section outlines one TCR beta chain sequence together with its context. Two negative PCRs, clearance, or symptom resolution had been documented for recovered Cohort 3 donors. These data belong to a study of blood T cell repertoires in COVID-19. J gave up 1 base and V 3 bases, and 22 bases lay outside the gene matches. This CDR3 is 23 amino acids long. TCRdb keeps only in-frame clones here, not all; method: immunoSEQ multiplex PCR. There are about 150,000 clones in the sample; about nine tenths occur only once, and less than 5.5% lies in the top ten. V is TRBV23-1 and J is TRBJ2-6; TRBD2 matches at 9 bases. TRBV23-1 is recorded as an ORF, its role being uncertain. Sequencing was performed on PBMCs or T cells enriched from blood (not recorded which). The source of this sequence is a man between 50 and 59 years old who had recovered from COVID-19. The CDR3 loop reads CASSQVGREGRLLGRSGANVLTF. CDR3 DNA sequence: TGCGCCAGCAGTCAGGTGGGGCGGGAGGGCCGACTCCTCGGAAGGTCTGGGGCCAACGTCCTGACTTTC.